This T cell receptor beta chain is drawn from a study of T cells in Graves' hyperthyroidism and ophthalmopathy. Study-wide background: Peripheral blood was drawn at first diagnosis, prior to all treatment.

This clonotype occurred a few times. The source material, RNA transcripts, was used to amplify TCR beta CDR3 regions. A set of HTBI primers served as the primers for a first-round RT-PCR of the TCR CDR3. TCRdb reprocessed the multiplex PCR reads via MiXCR and lists one record per CDR3 protein. Of hundreds of thousands of distinct CDR3 sequences in the sample, roughly 32% were seen once. The CDR3 length is 14 residues. Between the trimmed V and J ends, which lost 8 bases and 6 bases, there was a span of 17 bases. The germline V gene encodes CDR1 MDHEN and CDR2 SYDVKM. This receptor was obtained from a woman in her 40s with Graves' hyperthyroidism. The chain combines TRBV28 with TRBJ1-5, with D possibly matching TRBD1 (5 bases). Input material: blood. The CDR3, as DNA: TGTGCCAGCCGACGGAGTATTCAGGGTCAGCCCCAGCATTTT. Protein: CASRRSIQGQPQHF.